This paragraph reports one TCR beta chain. DNA and RNA were both co-extracted from approximately 20-30 mg of bulk tissue that had not been sorted. Germline loops: CDR1 SGHAT, CDR2 FQNNGV. There are 15 residues in the CDR3. Trimming stripped 4 bases from V and 6 bases from J, with 18 bases between. The entry originates in a study of tumor-infiltrating lymphocytes in primary liver carcinoma. From about 490 ng of total RNA, TCR beta-specific cDNA was reverse-transcribed using a constant-region primer. Libraries of TCR beta came from three nested multiplex PCR rounds with slightly modified ARM-PCR. Amplification in the first two PCR rounds was performed using TRBV1-TRBV30 forward primers and a C-beta reverse primer for 9 to 11 cycles each. TCRdb analysed the multiplex PCR reads with MiXCR anew, one entry per CDR3 protein. This table has approximately 100,000 distinct CDR3 sequences, around 73% appearing once.

The chain employs TRBV11-2 and TRBJ2-5; D might be TRBD1 or TRBD2, each matching 6 bases. This clonotype originated in a woman aged 60-75 years with primary liver carcinoma and hepatitis B virus infection. The specimen was liver tumor tissue from sampling region 2. Subset specified: tumor region T2, inferior pole. For the CDR3, the DNA is TGTGCCAGCAGCTCCGGGAGTAGGGGGGACCAGACCCAGTACTTC. Translation gives CASSSGSRGDQTQYF.